The clone carrying this T cell receptor (beta chain) was counted between two and nine times. Antigen unknown. The data belong to a study of identical twins. Study-level points and caveats: Its conclusions, products of cross-sectional statistical analysis, did not come from following the same donors. Fewer insertions marked abundant cord blood beta clonotypes; young adult naive trended weakly, memory not at all. Invariant T cells like MAIT and iNKT could partly confound the zero-insertion analyses.

A universal primer site was added by template switching, and unique molecular identifiers were carried by the cDNA. TCRdb fed the 5' RACE reads into MiXCR, producing one record per CDR3 protein. The data contain some 1,600,000 distinct CDR3 sequences, about 31% of them seen just once; the ten biggest clones take up more than 0.25%. This TCR was sampled from a newborn girl in good health. Input material: cord blood.

CDR3 bases: TGCGCCAGCAGCTTGTGGGGGACTTTAGCTTCCCCAGGCGAGCAGTACTTC. It yields the protein CASSLWGTLASPGEQYF. The rearrangement uses TRBV5-1 and TRBJ2-5, with D possibly matching TRBD2 (6 bases). The assigned J gene may be wrong: the sequence end matches TRBJ2-7 better. The CDR3 runs to 17 residues. Germline CDR1 is SGHRS and CDR2 is YFSETQ.